The sequence of this T cell receptor beta chain was determined in a study of CD8 T cells in ankylosing spondylitis. Points from the study as a whole: Matched ankylosing spondylitis synovial fluid reportedly showed significant enrichment of disease-linked clones. There was a TCR beta motif, made of several highly homologous variants, that appeared characteristic of ankylosing spondylitis blood.

TCRdb re-analysed the 5' RACE reads in MiXCR, keeping a single row per CDR3 protein. The data show approximately 140,000 distinct CDR3 sequences, with roughly 8.3% seen just once and 6% to 9.5% held by the top ten. With respect to this clonotype: As yet, its antigen is unknown.

V was clipped by 0 bases and J by 7 bases; unmatched bases: 12. The CDR3 consists of 18 residues. Germline-derived CDR1 and CDR2 are SGDLS and YYNGEE. The sequenced material came from synovial fluid, either unsorted or a sorted T cell fraction (not recorded which). This clonotype was sampled from a male donor with ankylosing spondylitis. This chain uses TRBV9 with TRBJ2-1; 11 nucleotides align to TRBD2. The CDR3 loop reads CASSVVLGGLAERNEQFF. The DNA for the CDR3 is TGTGCCAGCAGCGTAGTTTTAGGGGGACTAGCGGAGAGAAATGAGCAGTTCTTC.